Below, one T cell receptor beta chain is given with its context. Which antigen it targets is not known. No base-level quality is on record; no much larger clone is a single base apart. These data originate in a study of T cell changes during pregnancy in multiple sclerosis (dated by TCRdb to about 2019). Context from the whole study: Changes in the T cell repertoire over the course of pregnancy were examined in this study in women with multiple sclerosis.

The method behind the library was the immunoSEQ multiplex PCR assay. Drawn from immuneACCESS, this table holds only the in-frame rearrangements with V and J called that TCRdb kept. Clones are partly lost; checked studies trace under half to an unresolved V gene and leave the rest unexplained. The sample table lists over 65,000 clones, roughly nine tenths of them with a count of one. The top ten clonotypes cover about 2.5% of the sample. The germline V end is reduced by 5 bases and the J end by 5 bases; junction bases left unmatched: 17. CDR1 is given as MGHRA and CDR2 as YSYEKL, both from the germline V gene. The CDR3 starts with the cysteine, ends with the phenylalanine, and has 18 residues. Only the CDR3 part of the read is kept: 54 bases, read in frame from the first base.

The source was peripheral blood, collected in the first trimester of pregnancy. The receptor's source is a female donor with multiple sclerosis, enrolled in a pregnancy study. The chain is assembled from TRBV4-1 and TRBJ2-5; 10 of the junction bases match TRBD1. The sequence in DNA is TGCGCCAGCAGCTCCTTAGGTCGTAGGGACAGGGGTTCGGAGACCCAGTACTTC. This gives the protein CASSSLGRRDRGSETQYF.